The 27 T cell receptor beta chains given below trace back to one sample, sequenced in a study of blood T cell repertoires in COVID-19. Assay used: immunoSEQ multiplex PCR; TCRdb lists only in-frame clones, some missing. The table lists tens of thousands of clones, about nine tenths of them singletons, with 4.5% to 5.5% in the top ten. Sequenced input: peripheral blood. The receptor source for this set is a human donor in a cohort sampled during active COVID-19.

The V and J genes are TRBV11-2 and TRBJ2-7, with TRBD1 identical over 9 bases. This CDR3 has 14 amino acids. CDR1 SGHAT and CDR2 FQNNGV come from the germline V gene. V shed 1 base and J 5 bases; nucleotides not matched to a gene: 3. CDR3 residues: CASSLVGQGHEQYF. CDR3 coding DNA: TGTGCCAGCAGCTTAGTGGGACAGGGCCACGAGCAGTACTTC.

This clone came up once. The V and J genes are TRBV10-1 and TRBJ2-1; 8 bases fit TRBD1. Germline V gene lookup returns CDR1 WNHNN and CDR2 SYGVQD (reference sequence). V dropped 7 bases and J dropped 15; count of bases not matched to a gene: 5. This CDR3 has 10 amino acids. CDR3 region: CASIGTGMFF. CDR3 bases: TGCGCCAGCATCGGGACAGGTATGTTCTTC.

The V and J genes are TRBV5-1 and TRBJ1-2; the match to TRBD1 covers 7 bases. The junction had 10 bases not matched to a gene; V was cut back by 0 bases and J by 8 bases. Germline V gene sequence: CDR1 SGHRS, CDR2 YFSETQ. The CDR3 runs 15 residues. This CDR3 reads CASSLAGQPKRGYTF. In DNA form, the CDR3 reads TGCGCCAGCAGCTTGGCGGGACAGCCCAAGAGGGGCTACACCTTC.

The genes are TRBV19 and TRBJ1-2, with D unclear. Trimming removed 7 bases from V and 6 bases from J, with 21 bases in between. Per the germline V gene, CDR1 is LNHDA and CDR2 is SQIVND (reference sequence). The CDR3 covers 15 residues. CDR3 sequence: CASTPGYGYIHGYTF. DNA for the CDR3: TGTGCCAGTACCCCAGGCTATGGATATATCCATGGCTACACCTTC.

The chain recombines TRBV2 with TRBJ2-2, with D possibly TRBD2 on 5 matching bases. Germline V gene lookup returns CDR1 SNHLY and CDR2 FYNNEI. This CDR3 has 14 amino acids. The V gene lost 4 bases and the J gene lost 3 bases, with 9 bases spanning the gap. CDR3 amino acids: CASSVGVDTGELFF. Here the CDR3 DNA reads TGTGCCAGCAGTGTCGGGGTGGACACCGGGGAGCTGTTTTTT.

The rearrangement joins TRBV3-1 (or the pseudogene TRBV3-2) to TRBJ2-1, with D possibly called TRBD1 or TRBD2 (10 bases each). This CDR3 is 20 amino acids long. Trimming removed 4 bases at V and 0 bases at J, with 25 bases between. Germline V gene data show CDR1 as LGHDT and CDR2 as YNNKEL (reference sequence). CDR3 in amino acids: CASSPRDRGASGSSYNEQFF. CDR3 in DNA: TGTGCCAGCAGCCCCCGGGACAGGGGTGCTAGCGGGAGCTCCTACAATGAGCAGTTCTTC.

This chain uses TRBV11-2 with TRBJ2-2; D gene ambiguous. Germline CDR1 and CDR2: SGHAT and FQNNGV. CDR3 length equals 13 residues. The V end lost 2 bases, the J end lost 4 bases, and 5 bases lay between the germline ends. The CDR3 loop reads CASSLSFTGELFF. In DNA form, the CDR3 reads TGTGCCAGCAGCTTATCATTCACCGGGGAGCTGTTTTTT.

The genes are TRBV5-6 and TRBJ1-5; TRBD1 is a possible D gene (5 bases). CDR1 SGHDT and CDR2 YYEEEE come from the germline V gene. Trimming removed 5 bases at V and 8 bases at J, with 17 bases between. CDR3 length: 14 amino acids. Here the CDR3 reads CASSGDGALEPQHF. The CDR3 DNA follows: TGTGCCAGCAGTGGCGATGGGGCCCTCGAGCCCCAGCATTTT. Using reference TRBV5-6 and TRBJ1-5 for the parts outside the CDR3, the full variable domain is DAGVTQSPTHLIKTRGQQVTLRCSPKSGHDTVSWYQQALGQGPQFIFQYYEEEERQRGNFPDRFSGHQFPNYSSELNVNALLLGDSALYLCASSGDGALEPQHFGDGTRLSIL.

V gene TRBV6-2 or TRBV6-3 combines with J gene TRBJ2-5; D unclear. CDR3 length: 12 residues. The germline V gene encodes CDR1 MNHEY and CDR2 SVGEGT. V lost 5 bases, J lost 5 bases, and 9 bases lay in between. The CDR3 DNA reads as TGTGCCAGCAGTCCCTCCGGGGAGACCCAGTACTTC. This encodes CASSPSGETQYF.

The chain employs TRBV28 and TRBJ1-5; D is undetermined. V was trimmed by 3 bases and J by 7 bases, leaving 7 bases between them. Germline CDR1 and CDR2: MDHEN and SYDVKM. The CDR3 extends over 12 amino acids. In DNA, the CDR3 is TGTGCCAGCAGTTTGGTAGAGCAGCCCCAGCATTTT. Protein: CASSLVEQPQHF.

The J gene is TRBJ1-2, the V gene TRBV5-1, with a tentative D call TRBD1 (6 bases). Trimming shortened V by 4 bases and J by 2 bases, and 12 bases separated the two germline ends. The CDR3 runs to 14 residues. Germline V gene data show CDR1 as SGHRS and CDR2 as YFSETQ. CDR3: CASSGVQGNYGYTF. For the CDR3, the DNA is TGCGCCAGCAGCGGAGTACAGGGAAACTATGGCTACACCTTC.

The chain has TRBV3-1 (or the pseudogene TRBV3-2) and TRBJ2-7; a possible D gene is TRBD2 (6 bases). V shed 4 bases and J shed 3 bases, with 10 bases lying between them. Per the germline V gene, CDR1 is LGHDT and CDR2 is YNNKEL (reference sequence). There are 13 residues in the CDR3. CDR3 bases: TGTGCCAGCAGCCTAGGAGGGTACTACGAGCAGTACTTC. It translates to CASSLGGYYEQYF.

This clone appeared once. This chain links TRBV19 with TRBJ2-7; 7 nucleotides match TRBD2. This CDR3 contains 14 residues. CDR1 and CDR2 from the germline V gene are LNHDA and SQIVND (reference sequence). Germline trimming cut 8 bases from V and 2 bases from J; bases unmatched to any gene: 9. The CDR3 here is CASANGGLAYEQYF. CDR3 sequence (DNA): TGTGCCAGTGCTAACGGGGGGTTAGCCTACGAGCAGTACTTC.

CDR3 region: CASSQDRSSGGYNEQFF. The CDR3 DNA is TGTGCCAGCAGCCAAGATCGGAGTAGCGGGGGGTACAATGAGCAGTTCTTC. V is TRBV3-1 (or the pseudogene TRBV3-2) and J is TRBJ2-1, with TRBD2 matching 10 bases. Germline loops: CDR1 LGHDT, CDR2 YNNKEL (reference sequence). The CDR3 sequence is 17 residues long. The V and J ends lost 0 bases and 4 bases, in that order; junction bases with no gene match: 6.

The chain joins TRBV5-1 to TRBJ2-3; TRBD1 agrees at 7 bases. J lost 2 bases, V lost 0 bases, and 3 bases had no gene match. Germline CDR1 and CDR2: SGHRS and YFSETQ. The CDR3 is 15 residues long. The chain's CDR3 is CASSLGGQFTDTQYF. The CDR3 DNA reads as TGCGCCAGCAGCTTGGGGGGACAGTTCACAGATACGCAGTATTTT.

The J gene is TRBJ1-1, the V gene TRBV5-4, with D perhaps matching TRBD1 (6 bases). This CDR3 has 16 residues. In germline, CDR1 is SGHNT, CDR2 YYREEE (reference sequence). The germline V and J ends were trimmed by 3 bases and 3 bases, with 18 bases remaining between them. CDR3 bases: TGTGCCAGCAGCTCCGCCCGGGGGGCATTAGACACTGAAGCTTTCTTT. Encoded protein: CASSSARGALDTEAFF.

The gene calls are TRBV5-4 and TRBJ1-2, with 7 nucleotides matching TRBD1. CDR3 length equals 13 residues. Germline CDR1 and CDR2: SGHNT and YYREEE (reference sequence). V lost 0 bases, J lost 7 bases, and 3 bases stayed unmatched. CDR3: CASSLDQGGGYTF. The CDR3 nucleotides are TGTGCCAGCAGCTTGGATCAGGGGGGTGGCTACACCTTC.

This chain joins TRBV5-1 and TRBJ1-1; 8 bases match TRBD1. CDR1 is SGHRS and CDR2 is YFSETQ in the germline V gene. With V trimmed by 3 bases and J by 3 bases, 7 bases remained unmatched. This CDR3 is built from 15 residues. CDR3 coding DNA: TGCGCCAGCAGCTCGACAGGGGATGGGGACACTGAAGCTTTCTTT. It translates to CASSSTGDGDTEAFF.

This clone has a handful of counts. The chain joins TRBV5-6 to TRBJ1-2; D is unclear. Trimming took off 3 bases at V and 0 bases at J, with 12 bases between the two ends. There are 15 residues in the CDR3. The germline gives CDR1 SGHDT, CDR2 YYEEEE. The DNA for the CDR3 is TGTGCCAGCAGCTGGGTCCTCGGGGCTAACTATGGCTACACCTTC. This translates into CASSWVLGANYGYTF.

The chain joins TRBV5-1 to TRBJ2-6; 7 nucleotides match TRBD2. The CDR3 has 17 amino acids. The V gene end was trimmed by 4 bases and the J gene end by 4 bases; junction bases not matched to a gene: 11. CDR1 and CDR2 from the germline V gene are SGHRS and YFSETQ. DNA for the CDR3: TGCGCCAGCAGCCCTGGGAGGGGAGATACAGGGGCCAACGTCCTGACTTTC. Its protein product is CASSPGRGDTGANVLTF.

The chain recombines TRBV6-5 with TRBJ2-7; 11 bases line up with TRBD2. V shed 0 bases, J shed 5 bases, and the junction held 6 bases outside the gene matches. The CDR3 spans 16 residues. Germline loops: CDR1 MNHEY, CDR2 SVGAGI. The CDR3, as DNA: TGTGCCAGCAGTTACTCGAAACTAGCGGGAGCGGACGAGCAGTACTTC. This sequence encodes CASSYSKLAGADEQYF.

The chain uses TRBV9 and TRBJ2-5; TRBD1 agrees at 10 bases. The V segment lost 4 bases and the J segment 6 bases; nucleotides outside the gene matches: 12. The V gene's germline CDR1 is SGDLS and CDR2 YYNGEE. The CDR3 spans 16 residues. CDR3 sequence: CASSLAGTGVTQTQYF. The CDR3 coding sequence is TGTGCCAGCAGCTTAGCCGGGACAGGGGTGACCCAGACCCAGTACTTC.

A single count supports this clone. This chain's CDR3 is CASSLGTGGTYEQYF. Written as DNA, the CDR3 is TGTGCCAGCAGTTTGGGGACAGGGGGAACCTACGAGCAGTACTTC. The chain employs TRBV27 and TRBJ2-7, with 11 positions matching TRBD1. The CDR3 extends over 15 amino acids. V gave up 3 bases and J gave up 2 bases; unmatched junction bases: 3. Germline V gives CDR1 MNHEY, CDR2 SMNVEV (reference sequence).

This chain connects TRBV10-3 to TRBJ2-7; 7 bases are a match to TRBD2. The V and J ends lost 7 bases and 0 bases, in that order; junction bases with no gene match: 6. The CDR3 sequence is 14 residues long. Germline CDR1 reads ENHRY; CDR2 reads SYGVKD. CDR3 protein: CAITSGTNSYEQYF. The CDR3 coding sequence is TGTGCCATCACCTCGGGGACTAACTCCTACGAGCAGTACTTC.

The V and J genes are TRBV6-5 and TRBJ2-3; D is perhaps TRBD2 (6 bases). The CDR3 is 15 residues long. Germline V lookup: CDR1 MNHEY, CDR2 SVGAGI. Trimming took 5 bases from V and 4 from J, leaving 16 bases between them. The CDR3 is CASSRGLGGADTQYF. CDR3 in DNA: TGTGCCAGCAGTAGGGGCCTAGGAGGGGCAGATACGCAGTATTTT.

CDR3 region: CASSQGQGNTEAFF. The CDR3 nucleotides read TGCGCCAGCAGCCAAGGACAGGGGAACACTGAAGCTTTCTTT. The chain is built from TRBV4-1 and TRBJ1-1; TRBD1 matches at 7 bases. Germline trimming cut 1 base from V and 1 base from J; bases unmatched to any gene: 0. Germline CDR1 and CDR2: MGHRA and YSYEKL. The CDR3 is made up of 14 amino acids.

The rearrangement uses TRBV30 and TRBJ2-5; TRBD2 matches 8 bases. V was clipped by 5 bases and J by 6 bases; unmatched bases: 14. Per the germline V gene, CDR1 is GTSNPN and CDR2 is SVGIG (reference sequence). This CDR3 has 15 residues. The CDR3 reads CAWSPGSGRGQTQYF. The CDR3 DNA reads as TGTGCCTGGTCCCCGGGCAGCGGGAGAGGACAGACCCAGTACTTC.